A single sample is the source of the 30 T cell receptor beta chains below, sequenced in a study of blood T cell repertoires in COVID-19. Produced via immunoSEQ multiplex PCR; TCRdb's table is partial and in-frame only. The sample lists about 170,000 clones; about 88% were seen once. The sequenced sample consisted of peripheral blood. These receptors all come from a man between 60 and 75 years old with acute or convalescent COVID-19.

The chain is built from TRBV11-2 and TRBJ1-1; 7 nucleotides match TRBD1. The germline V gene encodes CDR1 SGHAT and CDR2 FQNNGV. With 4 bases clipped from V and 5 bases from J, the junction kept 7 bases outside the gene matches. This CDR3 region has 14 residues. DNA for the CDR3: TGTGCCAGCAGCTCAGGACAGGTTTGGACTGAAGCTTTCTTT. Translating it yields CASSSGQVWTEAFF.

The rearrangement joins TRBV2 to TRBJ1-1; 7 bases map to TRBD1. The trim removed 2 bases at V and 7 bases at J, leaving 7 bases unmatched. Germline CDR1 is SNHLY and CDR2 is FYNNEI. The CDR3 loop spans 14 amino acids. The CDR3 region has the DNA TGTGCCAGCAGTGAAAAGTCAGGGGGGCTTGAAGCTTTCTTT. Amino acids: CASSEKSGGLEAFF.

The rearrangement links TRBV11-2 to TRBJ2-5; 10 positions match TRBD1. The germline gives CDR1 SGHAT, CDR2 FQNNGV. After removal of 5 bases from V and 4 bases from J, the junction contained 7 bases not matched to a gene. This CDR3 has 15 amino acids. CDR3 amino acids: CASSPGTGDLETQYF. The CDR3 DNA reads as TGTGCCAGCAGCCCCGGGACAGGGGATCTAGAGACCCAGTACTTC.

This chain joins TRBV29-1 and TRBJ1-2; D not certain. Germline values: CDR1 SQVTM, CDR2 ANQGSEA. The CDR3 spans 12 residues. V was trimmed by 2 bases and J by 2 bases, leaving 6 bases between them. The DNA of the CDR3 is TGCAGCGTTGAATCCAGAAACTATGGCTACACCTTC. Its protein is CSVESRNYGYTF.

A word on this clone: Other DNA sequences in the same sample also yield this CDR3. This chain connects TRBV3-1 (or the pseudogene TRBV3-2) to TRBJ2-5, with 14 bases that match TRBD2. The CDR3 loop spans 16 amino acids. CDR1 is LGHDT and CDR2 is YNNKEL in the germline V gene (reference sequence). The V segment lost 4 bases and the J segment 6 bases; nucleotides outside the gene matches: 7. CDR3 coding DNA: TGTGCCAGCAGCCCAAGTGGGACTAGCGGGAGAAAGACCCAGTACTTC. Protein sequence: CASSPSGTSGRKTQYF.

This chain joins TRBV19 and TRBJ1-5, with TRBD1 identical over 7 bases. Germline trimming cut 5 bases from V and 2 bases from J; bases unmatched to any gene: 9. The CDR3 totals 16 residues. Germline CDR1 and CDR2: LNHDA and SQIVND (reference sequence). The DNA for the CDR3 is TGTGCCAGTAGTCCCCGACCTACAGGGGGCAATCAGCCCCAGCATTTT. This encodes CASSPRPTGGNQPQHF.

CDR3 residues: CASSLTSRDSKLMVSPLHF. In nucleotides, the CDR3 is TGCGCCAGCAGCTTGACGTCCCGGGACAGTAAACTAATGGTTTCACCCCTCCACTTT. This rearrangement joins TRBV5-1 to TRBJ1-6; 7 nucleotides align to TRBD1. Germline-derived CDR1 and CDR2 are SGHRS and YFSETQ. The CDR3 sequence is 19 residues long. The J segment lost 9 bases and the V segment lost 1 base, leaving 19 bases of the junction unmatched.

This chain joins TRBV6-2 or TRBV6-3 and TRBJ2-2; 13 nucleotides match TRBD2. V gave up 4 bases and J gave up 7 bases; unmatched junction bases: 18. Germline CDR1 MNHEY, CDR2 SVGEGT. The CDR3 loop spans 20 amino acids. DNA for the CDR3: TGTGCCAGCAGTTCATATGCCTCACGAGGACTAGCGGGAGTTTTCGGGGAGCTGTTTTTT. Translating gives CASSSYASRGLAGVFGELFF.

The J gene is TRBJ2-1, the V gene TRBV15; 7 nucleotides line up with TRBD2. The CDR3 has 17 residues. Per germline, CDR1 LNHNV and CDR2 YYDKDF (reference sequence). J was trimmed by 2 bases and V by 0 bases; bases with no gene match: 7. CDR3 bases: TGTGCCACCAGCAGAGATGTGGCAGGGAGGGCCTACAATGAGCAGTTCTTC. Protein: CATSRDVAGRAYNEQFF. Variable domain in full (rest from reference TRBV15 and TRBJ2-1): DAMVIQNPRYQVTQFGKPVTLSCSQTLNHNVMYWYQQKSSQAPKLLFHYYDKDFNNEADTPDNFQSRRPNTSFCFLDIRSPGLGDTAMYLCATSRDVAGRAYNEQFFGPGTRLTVL.

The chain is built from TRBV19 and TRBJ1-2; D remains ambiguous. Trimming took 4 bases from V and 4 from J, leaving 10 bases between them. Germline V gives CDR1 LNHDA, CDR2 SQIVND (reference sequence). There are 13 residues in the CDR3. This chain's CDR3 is CASSTPGRYGYTF. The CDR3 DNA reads TGTGCCAGTAGTACCCCAGGCCGCTATGGCTACACCTTC. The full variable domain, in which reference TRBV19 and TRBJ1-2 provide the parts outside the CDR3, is DGGITQSPKYLFRKEGQNVTLSCEQNLNHDAMYWYRQDPGQGLRLIYYSQIVNDFQKGDIAEGYSVSREKKESFPLTVTSAQKNPTAFYLCASSTPGRYGYTFGSGTRLTVV.

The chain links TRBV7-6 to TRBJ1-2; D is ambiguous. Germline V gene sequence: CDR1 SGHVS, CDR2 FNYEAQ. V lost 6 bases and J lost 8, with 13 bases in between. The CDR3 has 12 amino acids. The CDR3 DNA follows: TGTGCCAGCAGTGGATGGGCGGGGGGCTACACCTTC. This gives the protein CASSGWAGGYTF.

CDR3 residues: CASSQVPTSFNEQFF. The CDR3 DNA reads as TGTGCCAGCAGCCAAGTCCCAACTAGCTTCAATGAGCAGTTCTTC. This rearrangement joins TRBV14 to TRBJ2-1; possibly TRBD2 for D (6 bases). Germline V lookup: CDR1 SGHDN, CDR2 FVKESK. Trimming took off 1 base at V and 6 bases at J, with 13 bases between the two ends. This CDR3 has 15 amino acids.

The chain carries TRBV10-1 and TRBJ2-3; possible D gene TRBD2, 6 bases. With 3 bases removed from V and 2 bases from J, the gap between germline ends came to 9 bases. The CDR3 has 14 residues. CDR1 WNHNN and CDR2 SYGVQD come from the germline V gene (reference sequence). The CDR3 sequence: CASSDGGDTDTQYF. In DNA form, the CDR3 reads TGCGCCAGCAGTGACGGCGGGGACACAGATACGCAGTATTTT.

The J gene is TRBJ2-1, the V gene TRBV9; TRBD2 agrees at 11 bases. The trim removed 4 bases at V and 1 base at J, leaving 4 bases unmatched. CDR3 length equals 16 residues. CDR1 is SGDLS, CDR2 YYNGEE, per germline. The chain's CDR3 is CASSSRLAGSYNEQFF. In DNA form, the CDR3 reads TGTGCCAGCAGCTCACGACTAGCGGGGTCCTACAATGAGCAGTTCTTC.

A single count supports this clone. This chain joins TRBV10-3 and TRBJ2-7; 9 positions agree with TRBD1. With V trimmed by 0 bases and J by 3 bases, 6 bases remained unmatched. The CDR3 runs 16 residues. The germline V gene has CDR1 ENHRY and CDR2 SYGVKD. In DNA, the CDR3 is TGTGCCATCAGTGAGTCCGGGACAGGGAATTTCTACGAGCAGTACGTC. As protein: CAISESGTGNFYEQYV.

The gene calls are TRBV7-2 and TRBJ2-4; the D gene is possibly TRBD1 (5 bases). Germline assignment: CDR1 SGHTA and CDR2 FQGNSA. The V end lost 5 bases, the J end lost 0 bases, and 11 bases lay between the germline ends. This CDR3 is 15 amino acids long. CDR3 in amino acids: CASSPRREAKNIQYF. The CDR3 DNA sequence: TGTGCCAGCAGCCCCCGCAGGGAAGCCAAAAACATTCAGTACTTC.

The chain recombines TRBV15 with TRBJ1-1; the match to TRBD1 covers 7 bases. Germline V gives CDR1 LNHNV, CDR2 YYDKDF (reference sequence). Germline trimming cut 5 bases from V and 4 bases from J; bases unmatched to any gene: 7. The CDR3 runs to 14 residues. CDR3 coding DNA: TGTGCCACCAGCTATAGACAGGGAAGCACTGAAGCTTTCTTT. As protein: CATSYRQGSTEAFF.

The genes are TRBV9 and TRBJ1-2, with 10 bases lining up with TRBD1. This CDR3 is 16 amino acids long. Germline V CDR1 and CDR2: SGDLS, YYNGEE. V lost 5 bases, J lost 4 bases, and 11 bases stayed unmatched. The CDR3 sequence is CASRGDRGGAGYGYTF. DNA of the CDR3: TGTGCCAGCAGGGGGGACAGGGGCGGCGCCGGCTATGGCTACACCTTC.

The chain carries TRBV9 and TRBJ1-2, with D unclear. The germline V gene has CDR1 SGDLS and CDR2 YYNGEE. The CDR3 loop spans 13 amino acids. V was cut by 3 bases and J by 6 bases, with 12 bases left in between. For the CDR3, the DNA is TGTGCCAGCAGCGCGCGTTTTTTCGATGGCTACACCTTC. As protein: CASSARFFDGYTF.

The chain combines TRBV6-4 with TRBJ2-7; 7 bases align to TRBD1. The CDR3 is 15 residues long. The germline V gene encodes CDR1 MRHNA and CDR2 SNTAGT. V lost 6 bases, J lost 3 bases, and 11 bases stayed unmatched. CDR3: CASRLRPGQSYEQYF. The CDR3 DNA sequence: TGTGCCAGCAGATTGAGACCGGGACAGAGCTACGAGCAGTACTTC.

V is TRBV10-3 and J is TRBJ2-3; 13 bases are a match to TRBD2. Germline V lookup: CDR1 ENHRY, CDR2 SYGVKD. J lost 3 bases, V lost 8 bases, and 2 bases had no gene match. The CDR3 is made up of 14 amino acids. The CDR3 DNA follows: TGTGCCATCTCGACTAGCGGGGGGACAGATACGCAGTATTTT. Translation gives CAISTSGGTDTQYF.

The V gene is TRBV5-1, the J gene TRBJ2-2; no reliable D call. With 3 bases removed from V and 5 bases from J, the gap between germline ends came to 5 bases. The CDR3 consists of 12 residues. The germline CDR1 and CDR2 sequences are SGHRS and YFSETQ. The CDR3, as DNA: TGCGCCAGCAGCTCCACAACCGGGGAGCTGTTTTTT. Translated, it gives CASSSTTGELFF.

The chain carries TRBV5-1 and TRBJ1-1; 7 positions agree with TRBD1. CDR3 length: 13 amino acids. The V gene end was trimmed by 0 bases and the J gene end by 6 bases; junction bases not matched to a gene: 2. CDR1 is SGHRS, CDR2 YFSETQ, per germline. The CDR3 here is CASSLGGTAEAFF. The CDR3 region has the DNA TGCGCCAGCAGCTTGGGGGGGACAGCTGAAGCTTTCTTT.

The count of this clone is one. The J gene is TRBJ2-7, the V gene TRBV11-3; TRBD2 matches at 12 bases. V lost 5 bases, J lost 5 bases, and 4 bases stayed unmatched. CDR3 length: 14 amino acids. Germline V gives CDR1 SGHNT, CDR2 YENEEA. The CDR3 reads CASSATSGSHEQYF. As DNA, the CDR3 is TGTGCCAGCAGCGCGACTAGCGGGAGCCACGAGCAGTACTTC.

CDR3 DNA sequence: TGTGCCAGCAGCCCCTTGAGGAACACTGAAGCTTTCTTT. Translation: CASSPLRNTEAFF. The chain combines TRBV27 with TRBJ1-1; D unresolved. This CDR3 spans 13 amino acids. Trimming stripped 6 bases from V and 1 base from J, with 9 bases between. Germline V gene data show CDR1 as MNHEY and CDR2 as SMNVEV (reference sequence).

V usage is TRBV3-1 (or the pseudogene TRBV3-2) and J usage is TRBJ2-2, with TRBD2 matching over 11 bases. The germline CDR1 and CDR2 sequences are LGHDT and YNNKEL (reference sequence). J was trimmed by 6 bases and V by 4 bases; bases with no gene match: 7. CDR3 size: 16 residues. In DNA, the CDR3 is TGTGCCAGCAGCCGTCAACTAGCGGGAGTCTCCGGGGAGCTGTTTTTT. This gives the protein CASSRQLAGVSGELFF.

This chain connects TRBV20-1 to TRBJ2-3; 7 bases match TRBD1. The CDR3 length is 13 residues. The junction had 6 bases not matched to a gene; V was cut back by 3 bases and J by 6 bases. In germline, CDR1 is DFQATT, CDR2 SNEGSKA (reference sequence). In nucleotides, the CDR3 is TGCAGTGCTAGTAAGGGGGCCGGGGATACGCAGTATTTT. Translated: CSASKGAGDTQYF.

In nucleotides, the CDR3 is TGTGCCAGCAGTGAAGCCGGGAGGACGCAGTACTTC. This translates into CASSEAGRTQYF. The J gene is TRBJ2-7, the V gene TRBV2, with 7 bases identical to TRBD2. The V and J ends lost 0 bases and 9 bases, in that order; junction bases with no gene match: 2. The CDR3 length is 12 residues. CDR1 is SNHLY and CDR2 is FYNNEI in the germline V gene.

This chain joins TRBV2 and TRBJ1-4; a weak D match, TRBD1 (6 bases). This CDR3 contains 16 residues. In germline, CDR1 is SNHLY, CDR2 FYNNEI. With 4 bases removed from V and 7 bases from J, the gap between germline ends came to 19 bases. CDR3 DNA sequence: TGTGCCAGCAGTGGGAACAGGGTGGCCCTCTCTGAAAAACTGTTTTTT. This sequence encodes CASSGNRVALSEKLFF.

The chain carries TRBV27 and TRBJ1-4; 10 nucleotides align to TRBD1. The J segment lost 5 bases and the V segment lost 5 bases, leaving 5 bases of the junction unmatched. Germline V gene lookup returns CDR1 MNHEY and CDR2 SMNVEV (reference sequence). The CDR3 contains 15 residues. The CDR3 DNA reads TGTGCCAGCAGTGCAGACAGGGGGCCAAATGAAAAACTGTTTTTT. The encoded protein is CASSADRGPNEKLFF.